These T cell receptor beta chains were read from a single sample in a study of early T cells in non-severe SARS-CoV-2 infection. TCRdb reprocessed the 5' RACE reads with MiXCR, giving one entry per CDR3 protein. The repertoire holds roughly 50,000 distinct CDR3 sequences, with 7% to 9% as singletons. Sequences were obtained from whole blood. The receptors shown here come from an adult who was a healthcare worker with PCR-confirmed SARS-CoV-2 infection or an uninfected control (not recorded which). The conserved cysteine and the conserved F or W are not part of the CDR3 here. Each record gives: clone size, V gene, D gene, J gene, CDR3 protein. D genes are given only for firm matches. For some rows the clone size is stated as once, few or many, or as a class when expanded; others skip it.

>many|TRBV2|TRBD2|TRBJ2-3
ASSDLAVPQDTQY
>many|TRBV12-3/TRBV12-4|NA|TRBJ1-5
ASSLDVVTSNQPQH
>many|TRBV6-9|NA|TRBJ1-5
ASTGYSNQPQH
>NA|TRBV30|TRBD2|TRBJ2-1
AWNSGTSGRNSYNEQF
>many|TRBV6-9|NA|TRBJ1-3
ASSYMRGYSGNTIY
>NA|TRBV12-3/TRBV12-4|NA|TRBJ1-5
ASSLGDQNQPQH
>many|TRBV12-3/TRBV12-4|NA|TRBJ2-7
ASSFYPRQRGFYEQY
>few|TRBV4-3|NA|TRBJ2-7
ASSQDDGYEQY
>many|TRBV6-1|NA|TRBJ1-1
ASSDYLNTEAF
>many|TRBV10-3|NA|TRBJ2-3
AISGPRVTSTDTQY
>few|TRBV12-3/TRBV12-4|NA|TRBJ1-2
ASSFGQINYGYT
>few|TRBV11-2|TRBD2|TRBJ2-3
ASSPTSEGLHTQY
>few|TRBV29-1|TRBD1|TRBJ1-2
SVEDWDSHRRGYT
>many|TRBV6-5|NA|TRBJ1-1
ASSLGRGEAF
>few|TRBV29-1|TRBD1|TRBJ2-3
SVGGATFTDTQY
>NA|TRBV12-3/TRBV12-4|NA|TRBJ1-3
ASSSYTAMGNTIY
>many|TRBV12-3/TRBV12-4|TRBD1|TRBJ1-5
ASSLGGTGSYNQPQH
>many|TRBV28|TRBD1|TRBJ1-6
ASSSGQGADSPLH
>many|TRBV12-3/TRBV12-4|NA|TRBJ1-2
ASSSTVYGYT
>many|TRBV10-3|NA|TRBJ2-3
AISESTGPGTDTQY
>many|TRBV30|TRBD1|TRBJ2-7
ALDRVNYEQY
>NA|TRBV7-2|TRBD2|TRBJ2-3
ASSLSSASGGDTQY
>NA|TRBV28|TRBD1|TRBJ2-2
ASSHRGDTGELF
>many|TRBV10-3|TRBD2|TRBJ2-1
AIGSGGRNEQF
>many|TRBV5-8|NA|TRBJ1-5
ASSFLRPQQPQH
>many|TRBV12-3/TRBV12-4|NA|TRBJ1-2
ASSLLSYGYT
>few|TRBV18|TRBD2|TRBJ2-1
ASSPGSGGGPLLSSYNEQF
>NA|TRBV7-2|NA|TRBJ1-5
ASRSGGNQPQH
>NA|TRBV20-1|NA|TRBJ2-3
SASLAQGADTQY
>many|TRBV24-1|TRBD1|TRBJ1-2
ATRGTGRENGYT
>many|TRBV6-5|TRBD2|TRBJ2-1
ASRGGMVNEQF
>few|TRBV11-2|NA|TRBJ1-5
ASSLAAGINQPQH
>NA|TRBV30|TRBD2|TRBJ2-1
AWSEGTSGGNEQF
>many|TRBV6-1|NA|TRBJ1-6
ASSESRAASSYNSPLH
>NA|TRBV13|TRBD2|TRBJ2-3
ASSTGSGGLDTQY
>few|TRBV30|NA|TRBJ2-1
AWSGDYNEQF
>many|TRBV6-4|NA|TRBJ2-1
ASSSSATYNEQF
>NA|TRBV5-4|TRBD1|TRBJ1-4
ASSLRTGAGEKLF